The subject of this entry is one T cell receptor (beta chain). Only in-frame clones appear in the TCRdb table, and some are missing; sequencing was by immunoSEQ multiplex PCR. The sample consists of tens of thousands of clones, approximately 90% of them appearing once. This sample is part of a study of T cell responses to AZD1222 COVID-19 vaccine. The CDR3 is 15 residues long. V lost 5 bases and J 0 bases, leaving 14 bases between the germline ends. Germline V gene lookup returns CDR1 MNHEY and CDR2 SVGEGT. V is TRBV6-2 or TRBV6-3 and J is TRBJ2-7; D remains ambiguous. The TCR comes from an adult in good health. The sequences come from peripheral blood, collected on day 0 of MenACWY control vaccination. In DNA, the CDR3 is TGTGCCAGCAGTGGTTACGGGCCCATCTCCTACGAGCAGTACTTC. This gives the protein CASSGYGPISYEQYF.